The subject of this entry is one T cell receptor (beta chain). The antigen is unknown. A read error may be the cause here, since a much bigger clone is one base away. This record belongs to a study of T cells in Graves' hyperthyroidism and ophthalmopathy. Findings of the study overall: The model made its ophthalmopathy prediction, and onset followed a median around 6.9 months later. Clonotypes that were expanded in thyroid above 0.001 mostly appeared in blood too.

Clinicians diagnosed patients from clinical symptoms, serum thyroxine and TRAb, thyroid ultrasound and orbital computed tomography. The CDR3 regions of TCR beta were amplified from RNA transcripts. RT-PCR in the first round (using the HTBI primer set) targeted the TCR CDR3. Each CDR3 protein is one row after TCRdb ran MiXCR on the multiplex PCR reads. The sample holds 500,000 to 750,000 distinct CDR3 sequences, about half seen once. V shed 0 bases, J shed 3 bases, and the junction held 7 bases outside the gene matches. Germline CDR1 and CDR2: PRHDT and FYEKMQ (reference sequence). This CDR3 spans 17 amino acids.

The chain combines TRBV13 with TRBJ2-7; TRBD2 matches at 11 bases. The clonotype was recovered from a woman between 18 and 29 years old with Graves' hyperthyroidism. Sequenced material: peripheral blood or thyroid tissue (not recorded which). The CDR3 bases are TGTGCCAGCAGCTTAGGACTAGCGGGAGTAAATATCTACGAGCAGTACTTC. Translation: CASSLGLAGVNIYEQYF.